One and the same sample provided the 19 T cell receptor beta chains below, sequenced in a study of metastatic and nonmetastatic thyroid tumors. TCRdb reprocessed the PCR reads via MiXCR. The table includes fewer than 13,000 clones, 10% to 15% detected once. No patient received treatment before thyroid surgery. The sample was blood. These receptor sequences come from a female donor with papillary thyroid cancer or a benign thyroid nodule (not recorded which). Some clones in this sample may be carry-over from other donors' samples.

In this sample, this clone is medium-sized. The chain links TRBV12-3 or TRBV12-4 to TRBJ2-3, with D perhaps matching TRBD2 (5 bases). V lost 3 bases to trimming and J lost 4 bases, with 11 bases between them. The CDR3 length is 14 residues. CDR3 protein: CASSFPSYADTQYF. The CDR3 DNA reads as TGTGCCAGCAGTTTCCCTAGCTACGCAGATACGCAGTATTTT.

In its sample, this clone ranks as medium-sized (0.01 to 0.1%). The V gene is TRBV4-2, the J gene TRBJ2-1; D perhaps matches TRBD2 (7 bases). Germline V CDR1 and CDR2: LGHNA, YNFKEQ. This CDR3 spans 16 amino acids. V was shortened by 0 bases and J by 10 bases, with 19 bases between the two germline ends. In nucleotides, the CDR3 is TGTGCCAGCAGCCAAGAGGGGGAGGGGGGACCTACAGAGCAGTTCTTC. Its protein product is CASSQEGEGGPTEQFF.

Judged by abundance, this clone is medium-sized. J is TRBJ1-2 and V is TRBV10-3; no clear D. Looked up from germline, CDR1 is ENHRY and CDR2 is SYGVKD. The ends were cut back, 0 bases at V and 5 bases at J, with 4 bases in the middle. This CDR3 has 12 amino acids. The CDR3 sequence is CAISESQYGYTF. The CDR3, as DNA: TGTGCCATCAGTGAGTCGCAGTATGGCTACACCTTC.

This clone was detected many times. This rearrangement joins TRBV3-1 to TRBJ1-4; D is ambiguous. Germline assignment: CDR1 LGHDT and CDR2 YNNKEL (reference sequence). This CDR3 has 11 residues. Trimming took off 6 bases at V and 6 bases at J, with 5 bases between the two ends. The CDR3 nucleotides are TGTGCCAGCAGTGGGGATGAAAAACTGTTTTTT. Translating it yields CASSGDEKLFF.

This clone is categorized as medium-sized. The chain carries TRBV27 and TRBJ2-5; TRBD2 agrees at 9 bases. V gave up 6 bases and J gave up 0 bases; unmatched junction bases: 8. Per germline, CDR1 MNHEY and CDR2 SMNVEV (reference sequence). CDR3 length: 16 residues. The CDR3 DNA reads TGTGCCAGCAGACCTATAGCGGGGGAATACCAAGAGACCCAGTACTTC. Amino acid sequence: CASRPIAGEYQETQYF.

This clone was detected many times. This CDR3 is also generated by other DNA sequences in the sample. The chain has TRBV5-4 and TRBJ1-2; 10 nucleotides match TRBD1. Germline CDR1 SGHNT, CDR2 YYREEE (reference sequence). Losses at the gene ends were 4 bases for V and 8 bases for J; bases not matched to a gene: 8. CDR3 size: 14 residues. DNA for the CDR3: TGTGCCAGCAGCCCCGACAGGGGGCCAGCCGGCTACACCTTC. This sequence encodes CASSPDRGPAGYTF.

This clone was seen many times. This chain joins TRBV13 and TRBJ2-1, with D perhaps TRBD2 (7 bases). CDR3 size: 16 residues. The germline V gene encodes CDR1 PRHDT and CDR2 FYEKMQ (reference sequence). V lost 2 bases to trimming and J lost 7 bases, with 18 bases between them. The CDR3 region has the DNA TGTGCCAGCAGCTTATGGGCGGGGGCACCAATGAATGAGCAGTTCTTC. Translating gives CASSLWAGAPMNEQFF.

This clone was seen at least ten times. V gene TRBV20-1 combines with J gene TRBJ2-2; D possibly matches TRBD1 or TRBD2 (5 bases each). The CDR3 has 14 amino acids. The V gene lost 0 bases and the J gene lost 4 bases, with 9 bases spanning the gap. Germline V CDR1 and CDR2: DFQATT, SNEGSKA (reference sequence). Written as DNA, the CDR3 is TGCAGTGCTAGAGATAAGGGGAGCACCGGGGAGCTGTTTTTT. Encoded protein: CSARDKGSTGELFF.

This clone was counted many times. The rearrangement uses TRBV19 and TRBJ2-2; 16 bases are shared with TRBD2. Germline loops: CDR1 LNHDA, CDR2 SQIVND (reference sequence). J gave up 3 bases and V 6 bases, and 10 bases lay outside the gene matches. This CDR3 comprises 19 residues. The CDR3 DNA reads TGTGCCAGTAGATACAGCGGGACTAGCGGGAGGGTTGACACCGGGGAGCTGTTTTTT. Translation: CASRYSGTSGRVDTGELFF.

This clone was observed at least ten times. V is TRBV20-1 and J is TRBJ2-3; a possible D gene is TRBD2 (5 bases). This CDR3 has 14 residues. V was shortened by 5 bases and J by 1 base, with 13 bases between the two germline ends. CDR1 is DFQATT, CDR2 SNEGSKA, per germline (reference sequence). The CDR3 protein is CSARTKRGTDTQYF. CDR3 nucleotides: TGCAGTGCTCGGACCAAGAGGGGCACAGATACGCAGTATTTT.

This clone rates as medium-sized. The chain recombines TRBV24-1 with TRBJ1-2; tentative D call: TRBD1 (5 bases). The V gene lost 4 bases and the J gene lost 5 bases, with 13 bases spanning the gap. This CDR3 is built from 14 residues. Per germline, CDR1 KGHDR and CDR2 SFDVKD. CDR3 in amino acids: CATSDPGKGYGYTF. The CDR3 DNA reads as TGTGCCACCAGTGACCCCGGGAAGGGGTATGGCTACACCTTC.

Of note for this clone: A much more abundant neighbour one base away suggests this may be a read error. V usage is TRBV20-1 and J usage is TRBJ2-1; 8 bases agree with TRBD2. This CDR3 is 14 amino acids long. CDR1 is DFQATT, CDR2 SNEGSKA, per germline (reference sequence). V was pared by 2 bases and J by 12 bases, with 12 bases of the junction left unmatched. Here the CDR3 DNA reads TGCAGTGCTAGATATAGCGGGGTCTTTGGGGGGCAGTTCTTC. Amino acid sequence: CSARYSGVFGGQFF.

This clone is labeled medium-sized. This chain uses TRBV30 with TRBJ2-1, with D uncertain. There are 11 residues in the CDR3. V was pared by 1 base and J by 7 bases, with 5 bases between. The V gene's germline CDR1 is GTSNPN and CDR2 SVGIG (reference sequence). DNA for the CDR3: TGTGCCTGGAGTGCCTTAAATGAGCAGTTCTTC. Encoded protein: CAWSALNEQFF.

This clone was seen many times. The rearrangement links TRBV10-3 to TRBJ1-3, with TRBD1 as a possible D gene (6 bases). Germline values: CDR1 ENHRY, CDR2 SYGVKD. Trimming cost V 9 bases and J 2 bases, with 8 bases left between them. The length of the CDR3 is 12 residues. The CDR3 reads CAIRQAGNTIYF. In DNA, the CDR3 is TGTGCCATTAGACAGGCTGGAAACACCATATATTTT.

Many counts were recorded for this clone. V and J are TRBV18 and TRBJ2-1; D is ambiguous. Germline values: CDR1 KGHSH, CDR2 LQKENI. This CDR3 has 15 amino acids. Trimming took 3 bases from V and 8 from J, leaving 17 bases between them. The CDR3 DNA is TGTGCCAGCTCACCGGAGTGGTCGAGTGGGCATGAGCAGTTCTTC. Protein product: CASSPEWSSGHEQFF. Full variable domain (missing parts from reference TRBV18 and TRBJ2-1): NAGVMQNPRHLVRRRGQEARLRCSPMKGHSHVYWYRQLPEEGLKFMVYLQKENIIDESGMPKERFSAEFPKEGPSILRIQQVVRGDSAAYFCASSPEWSSGHEQFFGPGTRLTVL.

This clone rates as medium-sized. This rearrangement joins TRBV27 to TRBJ2-6, with 10 bases that match TRBD1. CDR1 is MNHEY and CDR2 is SMNVEV in the germline V gene (reference sequence). The V gene end was trimmed by 1 base and the J gene end by 0 bases; junction bases not matched to a gene: 3. This CDR3 comprises 18 residues. CDR3 nucleotides: TGTGCCAGCAGTTTATGGGGACAGGGGCCCTCTGGGGCCAACGTCCTGACTTTC. Encoded protein: CASSLWGQGPSGANVLTF. Full variable domain (rest looked up from reference TRBV27 and TRBJ2-6): EAQVTQNPRYLITVTGKKLTVTCSQNMNHEYMSWYRQDPGLGLRQIYYSMNVEVTDKGDVPEGYKVSRKEKRNFPLILESPSPNQTSLYFCASSLWGQGPSGANVLTFGAGSRLTVL.

In this sample, this clone turned up many times. One end of the junction is discordant with germline, which a read error may explain. This chain uses TRBV6-1 with TRBJ1-2; 10 nucleotides align to TRBD1. Germline-derived CDR1 and CDR2 are MNHNS and SASEGT. The CDR3 totals 14 residues. CDR3 DNA: TGTGCCAGCAGAGAAGACAGGGGGCTAGGTGGCTACACCTTC. Translated: CASREDRGLGGYTF.

This clone was detected many times. The chain joins TRBV5-4 to TRBJ2-1; TRBD2 agrees at 9 bases. The V gene end was trimmed by 0 bases and the J gene end by 3 bases; junction bases not matched to a gene: 1. This CDR3 comprises 15 residues. Germline CDR1 SGHNT, CDR2 YYREEE (reference sequence). CDR3 region: CASSLGLADYNEQFF. For the CDR3, the DNA is TGTGCCAGCAGCTTGGGACTAGCGGACTACAATGAGCAGTTCTTC.

This clone was detected many times. This may stem from a read error, because a much larger clone lies one nucleotide away. CDR3 nucleotide sequence: TGTGCCAGCAGTTTAGCGCAGGGACCGGTATACCCCCAGCATTTT. It specifies CASSLAQGPVYPQHF. The chain uses TRBV12-3 or TRBV12-4 and TRBJ1-5; maybe TRBD1 (5 bases). Deletions cut 0 bases from V and 10 bases from J, with 16 bases between. There are 15 residues in the CDR3.